Sequencing of this T cell receptor beta chain was carried out in a study of shared clonotypes between healthy human individuals. Terminally differentiated effector memory CD45RA+ cells were left out of the naive CD8 fraction, which was CD45RO-negative and positively selected for CCR7. V was cut by 4 bases and J by 7 bases, with 11 bases left in between. Germline V gene lookup returns CDR1 SGHNT and CDR2 YYREEE (reference sequence). The CDR3 is made up of 12 amino acids. Only in-frame clones appear in the TCRdb table, and some are missing; sequencing was by immunoSEQ multiplex PCR. The sample holds 1.5 million to 2.5 million clones, approximately 95% seen once.

This receptor was identified in a man aged 18 to 29 in good health. The genes are TRBV5-4 and TRBJ1-1; D gene ambiguous. Sequencing was done on a sample of naive CD8+ T cells sorted from blood. As DNA, the CDR3 is TGTGCCAGCAGCCTTGACGGTCTTGAAGCTTTCTTT. As protein: CASSLDGLEAFF.